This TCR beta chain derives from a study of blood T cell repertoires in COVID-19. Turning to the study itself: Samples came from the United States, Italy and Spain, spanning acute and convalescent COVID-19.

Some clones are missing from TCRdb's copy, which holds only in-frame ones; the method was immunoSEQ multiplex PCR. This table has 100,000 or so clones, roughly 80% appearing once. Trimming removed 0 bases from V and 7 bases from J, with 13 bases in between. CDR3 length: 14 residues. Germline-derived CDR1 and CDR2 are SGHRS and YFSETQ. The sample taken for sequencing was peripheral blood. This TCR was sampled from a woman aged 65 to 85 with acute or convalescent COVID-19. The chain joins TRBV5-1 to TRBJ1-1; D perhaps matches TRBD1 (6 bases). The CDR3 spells CASSLGDNPVEAFF. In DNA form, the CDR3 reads TGCGCCAGCAGCTTGGGGGACAATCCTGTTGAAGCTTTCTTT.